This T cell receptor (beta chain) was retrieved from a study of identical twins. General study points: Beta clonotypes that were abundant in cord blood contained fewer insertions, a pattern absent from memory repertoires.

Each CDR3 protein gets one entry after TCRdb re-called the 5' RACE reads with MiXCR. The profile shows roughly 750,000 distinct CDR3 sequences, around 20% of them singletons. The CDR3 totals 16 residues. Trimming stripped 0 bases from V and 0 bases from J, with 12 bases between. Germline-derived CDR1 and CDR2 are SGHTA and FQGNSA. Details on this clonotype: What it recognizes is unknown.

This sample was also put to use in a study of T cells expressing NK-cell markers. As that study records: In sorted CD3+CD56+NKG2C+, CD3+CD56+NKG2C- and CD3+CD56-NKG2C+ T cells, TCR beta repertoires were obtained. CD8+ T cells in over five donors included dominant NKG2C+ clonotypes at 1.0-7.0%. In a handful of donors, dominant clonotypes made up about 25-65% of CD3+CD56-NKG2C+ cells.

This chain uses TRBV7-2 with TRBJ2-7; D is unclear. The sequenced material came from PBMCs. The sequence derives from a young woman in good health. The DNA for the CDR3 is TGTGCCAGCAGCTTAGCTCCCGACTCGAGCTCCTACGAGCAGTACTTC. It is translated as CASSLAPDSSSYEQYF.